This TCR beta chain came from a study of human T cells and chemical hapten exposure. The CDR3 loop spans 13 amino acids. Per germline, CDR1 LGHNT and CDR2 FRNRAP. The V end lost 1 base, the J end lost 3 bases, and 6 bases lay between the germline ends. This clonotype has more than one count but fewer than ten. Its target is unknown. Study conclusions and caveats: Sensitization with DPC brought no change to TCRs above 1 in 1000 in frequency.

The library attached unique molecular identifiers to individual cDNA molecules. Authors' methods: Counting gave a median of approximately 97,000 TCRs per sample, with values ranging from 23,224 to 690,600. MiXCR, run by TCRdb on the RACE reads, gives a single entry per CDR3 protein. The V and J calls were not made by the authors but by TCRdb's processing. The table records 70,000 to 95,000 distinct CDR3 sequences, 8.5% to 10% of them present only once. Time point indicated: healthy volunteer bleed at 6 weeks. Unfractionated whole blood was the source from which total RNA was extracted. The source is a female donor in good health. Some clones in this sample may be carry-over from other donors' samples. V usage is TRBV12-5 and J usage is TRBJ1-1; maybe TRBD1 (5 bases). The sequenced material came from whole blood. CDR3 nucleotides: TGTGCTAGTGGTTTGGGGGGACACACTGAAGCTTTCTTT. Encoded protein: CASGLGGHTEAFF.